This T cell receptor beta chain appears in the sequencing data of a study of control samples from healthy donors and cancer patients. TCRdb's table, derived via immunoSEQ multiplex PCR, lists solely in-frame clones and lacks some. The data show approximately 130,000 clones, with 85% to 90% seen just once and around 10% held by the top ten. The sequence derives from a man aged 30 to 39 in good health. The material sequenced was blood.

For the CDR3, the DNA is TGTGCCAGCACCTTAATGACAGGGCTAGGGACTGAAGCTTTCTTT. It encodes CASTLMTGLGTEAFF. The chain uses TRBV5-5 and TRBJ1-1; TRBD1 agrees at 7 bases. Germline CDR1 is SGHKS and CDR2 is YYEKEE (reference sequence). Trimming at V came to 6 bases and at J to 5 bases, leaving 13 bases not matched to a gene. The CDR3 is 15 residues long.